One and the same sample provided the 22 T cell receptor beta chains below, sequenced in a study of blood T cell repertoires in COVID-19. Some clones are missing from TCRdb's copy, which holds only in-frame ones; the method was immunoSEQ multiplex PCR. This table has roughly 440,000 clones, 88% appearing once. What was sequenced was peripheral blood. Receptor source: a woman in her forties or fifties with COVID-19, enrolled during active disease.

The V and J genes are TRBV29-1 and TRBJ2-2, with 9 nucleotides matching TRBD1. There are 16 residues in the CDR3. Germline V gene lookup returns CDR1 SQVTM and CDR2 ANQGSEA. V was pared by 4 bases and J by 4 bases, with 10 bases of the junction left unmatched. The CDR3 protein is CSVGGTGREITGELFF. CDR3 bases: TGCAGCGTTGGAGGGACAGGGAGGGAGATCACCGGGGAGCTGTTTTTT.

This chain connects TRBV5-1 to TRBJ2-2; 10 nucleotides align to TRBD1. V dropped 4 bases and J dropped 8; count of bases not matched to a gene: 8. In germline, CDR1 is SGHRS, CDR2 YFSETQ. CDR3 size: 15 residues. CDR3: CASSLRQGAGGELFF. The DNA for the CDR3 is TGCGCCAGCAGCCTCCGACAGGGGGCAGGGGGGGAGCTGTTTTTT.

This chain links TRBV3-1 (or the pseudogene TRBV3-2) with TRBJ1-2; D might be TRBD1 (6 bases). The CDR3 has 15 residues. Germline V gene data show CDR1 as LGHDT and CDR2 as YNNKEL (reference sequence). V was trimmed by 4 bases and J by 6 bases, leaving 18 bases between them. The CDR3 is CASSLDVDSFDGYTF. The CDR3 DNA follows: TGTGCCAGCAGCCTGGACGTGGACAGTTTCGATGGCTACACCTTC.

The chain employs TRBV30 and TRBJ2-7; D gene uncertain. This CDR3 has 12 amino acids. Trimming took off 0 bases at V and 3 bases at J, with 6 bases between the two ends. Germline V gene lookup returns CDR1 GTSNPN and CDR2 SVGIG (reference sequence). Here the CDR3 DNA reads TGTGCCTGGAGTGTAGCTCTCTACGAGCAGTACTTC. Protein sequence: CAWSVALYEQYF.

The CDR3 DNA is TGTGCCAGCAGCCCAGGGGGTAGCTGGGGCTACACCTTC. Its translation is CASSPGGSWGYTF. The V call is TRBV7-2, the J call TRBJ1-2, with 7 nucleotides matching TRBD1. CDR3 length: 13 residues. Trimming removed 5 bases from V and 8 bases from J; junction bases left unmatched: 8. Germline CDR1 reads SGHTA; CDR2 reads FQGNSA.

The J gene is TRBJ2-7, the V gene TRBV20-1, with TRBD2 identical over 7 bases. The junction had 15 bases not matched to a gene; V was cut back by 3 bases and J by 7 bases. Germline-derived CDR1 and CDR2 are DFQATT and SNEGSKA (reference sequence). CDR3 size: 15 residues. This CDR3 is CSASFSTSSLREQYF. The CDR3 bases are TGCAGTGCTAGTTTTTCGACTAGCTCTTTGAGGGAGCAGTACTTC.

The chain carries TRBV9 and TRBJ2-5, with D possibly being TRBD2 (5 bases). Trimming took 4 bases from V and 1 from J, leaving 8 bases between them. The CDR3 has 13 amino acids. Per the germline V gene, CDR1 is SGDLS and CDR2 is YYNGEE. The CDR3 loop reads CASSSGSQETQYF. The CDR3 DNA reads as TGTGCCAGCAGCTCGGGGAGCCAAGAGACCCAGTACTTC.

The chain joins TRBV11-2 to TRBJ2-1; tentatively, D is TRBD1 (6 bases). The V gene's germline CDR1 is SGHAT and CDR2 FQNNGV. The CDR3 has 14 residues. V shed 1 base and J shed 8 bases, with 12 bases lying between them. This CDR3 reads CASSLGAGVHEQFF. As DNA, the CDR3 is TGTGCCAGCAGCTTAGGTGCAGGGGTCCATGAGCAGTTCTTC.

V usage is TRBV6-6 and J usage is TRBJ2-3, with TRBD1 matching 12 bases. Trimming took 5 bases from V and 3 from J; bases not matched to a gene: 6. The CDR3 runs 16 residues. The germline V gene encodes CDR1 MNHNY and CDR2 SVGAGI (reference sequence). CDR3: CASSAPGQGATDTQYF. CDR3 in DNA: TGTGCCAGCAGTGCCCCGGGACAGGGGGCGACAGATACGCAGTATTTT.

The chain links TRBV5-4 to TRBJ2-3; the D gene is possibly TRBD1 (6 bases). Deletions cut 7 bases from V and 1 base from J, with 16 bases between. The CDR3 spans 15 residues. Germline values: CDR1 SGHNT, CDR2 YYREEE (reference sequence). In DNA, the CDR3 is TGTGCCAGCCGGGCAGGGGATAGCGGCACAGATACGCAGTATTTT. This codes for CASRAGDSGTDTQYF.

The chain has TRBV9 and TRBJ1-1, with 8 positions matching TRBD1. Germline V CDR1 and CDR2: SGDLS, YYNGEE. This CDR3 has 13 residues. The ends lost 2 bases at V and 6 bases at J; junction bases unmatched: 3. DNA of the CDR3: TGTGCCAGCAGCGTCACACAGGGGGCTGAAGCTTTCTTT. It yields the protein CASSVTQGAEAFF.

V gene TRBV5-6 combines with J gene TRBJ2-3; no reliable D call. This CDR3 is 11 amino acids long. Germline V gene lookup returns CDR1 SGHDT and CDR2 YYEEEE. Trimming left V 4 bases short and J 6 bases short, with 6 bases between. CDR3 bases: TGTGCCAGCAGCCTCGCGGATACGCAGTATTTT. Protein: CASSLADTQYF. The whole variable domain, remainder taken from reference TRBV5-6 and TRBJ2-3, is DAGVTQSPTHLIKTRGQQVTLRCSPKSGHDTVSWYQQALGQGPQFIFQYYEEEERQRGNFPDRFSGHQFPNYSSELNVNALLLGDSALYLCASSLADTQYFGPGTRLTVL.

The chain couples TRBV29-1 to TRBJ1-1; D remains unclear. This CDR3 spans 12 amino acids. Germline lookup yields CDR1 SQVTM and CDR2 ANQGSEA. Between the trimmed V and J ends, which lost 4 bases and 2 bases, there was a span of 8 bases. CDR3 bases: TGCAGCGTTGTTAGTGCTAACACTGAAGCTTTCTTT. This translates into CSVVSANTEAFF.

The chain uses TRBV5-8 and TRBJ2-3; 7 bases are shared with TRBD2. J was trimmed by 3 bases and V by 0 bases; bases with no gene match: 7. Germline V CDR1 and CDR2: SGHTS, YDEGEE. CDR3 size: 16 residues. The CDR3 DNA sequence: TGTGCCAGCAGCTTGGGGGAGGGACTACCGACAGATACGCAGTATTTT. It encodes CASSLGEGLPTDTQYF.

The chain has TRBV6-5 and TRBJ1-2; D ambiguous. Germline lookup yields CDR1 MNHEY and CDR2 SVGAGI. V shed 7 bases and J shed 3 bases, with 12 bases lying between them. The CDR3 spans 13 residues. CDR3 sequence: CASTPTRDYGYTF. The CDR3 DNA reads as TGTGCCAGCACCCCCACTAGAGACTATGGCTACACCTTC.

V and J are TRBV5-6 and TRBJ2-7; weak D call: TRBD1 (6 bases). Trimming stripped 5 bases from V and 7 bases from J, with 19 bases between. The CDR3 is 14 amino acids. Germline V gene sequence: CDR1 SGHDT, CDR2 YYEEEE. CDR3 DNA: TGTGCCAGCAGACCGACCGACAGGACCCTAGAGCAGTACTTC. It is translated as CASRPTDRTLEQYF.

This sequence joins TRBV2 and TRBJ1-1; D remains unclear. The CDR3 covers 13 residues. The germline V gene encodes CDR1 SNHLY and CDR2 FYNNEI. V was shortened by 7 bases and J by 4 bases, with 13 bases between the two germline ends. The DNA for the CDR3 is TGTGCCAGCACCATGACTCGCTCCACTGAAGCTTTCTTT. Translated, it gives CASTMTRSTEAFF.

CDR3 sequence: CASSLIGGQETQYF. The CDR3 DNA sequence: TGTGCCAGCAGCTTAATCGGGGGCCAAGAGACCCAGTACTTC. The chain has TRBV7-9 and TRBJ2-5; TRBD2 might be the D (6 bases). V lost 2 bases and J 1 base, leaving 8 bases between the germline ends. Germline CDR1 reads SEHNR; CDR2 reads FQNEAQ (reference sequence). CDR3 length equals 14 residues.

The chain joins TRBV7-2 to TRBJ2-3; maybe TRBD2 (5 bases). The CDR3 is made up of 14 amino acids. Germline assignment: CDR1 SGHTA and CDR2 FQGNSA. V gave up 6 bases and J gave up 4 bases, with 14 bases separating them. In DNA, the CDR3 is TGTGCCAGCAGTCCTGGACTTGGCTCAGATACGCAGTATTTT. Translated, it gives CASSPGLGSDTQYF.

V is TRBV28 and J is TRBJ1-1; D gene uncertain. The CDR3 is made up of 10 amino acids. Germline lookup yields CDR1 MDHEN and CDR2 SYDVKM. The V end was cut by 5 bases, the J end by 5 bases, with 3 bases between. CDR3 in DNA: TGTGCCAGCAGTCGGACTGAAGCTTTCTTT. It specifies CASSRTEAFF.

V usage is TRBV29-1 and J usage is TRBJ1-1; no clear D. Germline V gives CDR1 SQVTM, CDR2 ANQGSEA. V lost 7 bases, J lost 5 bases, and 14 bases lay in between. The CDR3 runs 12 residues. The CDR3 nucleotides are TGCAGCGCCAGACTTGGAGGGACTGAAGCTTTCTTT. Translation: CSARLGGTEAFF.

This clone was seen only once. This chain uses TRBV10-2 with TRBJ1-2; 7 bases are shared with TRBD1. The CDR3 covers 14 residues. Germline CDR1 is WSHSY and CDR2 is SAAADI. The V segment lost 6 bases and the J segment 2 bases; nucleotides outside the gene matches: 6. This chain's CDR3 is CASRGDSLNYGYTF. DNA of the CDR3: TGCGCCAGCAGGGGGGACAGTCTCAACTATGGCTACACCTTC.